Listed here are 4 T cell receptor beta chains from one sample, sequenced in a study of CD8+CD57+ T cells in acquired aplastic anemia (dated by TCRdb to the late 2010s). Patients chosen for sequencing had shown expansion of CD8+CD57+ cells by flow cytometry. Data came from an Illumina HiSeq 2000. Genomic DNA served as template for TCR beta VDJ combination and CDR3 sequence profiling. TCRdb reprocessed the public reads (quality trimming at Q25 with fastp, clone calling with MiXCR) and kept in-frame beta chains. Rows merge per CDR3 protein into single entries with the most common DNA and genes. Recorded for this sample are 400,000 to 600,000 distinct CDR3 sequences; roughly a third of them occurred a single time. 0.7% to 1% of the sample belongs to the ten largest clones. The sample was sorted CD4+, CD8+, or CD8+CD57+ T cells (not recorded which) from PBMCs. These receptors all come from a human donor with aplastic anemia.

J is TRBJ1-5 and V is TRBV20-1, with 8 bases fitting TRBD1. J was trimmed by 6 bases and V by 0 bases; bases with no gene match: 10. Germline-derived CDR1 and CDR2 are DFQATT and SNEGSKA (reference sequence). The CDR3 is 16 residues long. CDR3 DNA sequence: TGCAGTGCTAGAGATGCCGCAGGGGGCGTCGGTCAGCCCCAGCATTTT. Protein sequence: CSARDAAGGVGQPQHF.

This clonotype was found many times. This chain links TRBV10-1 with TRBJ2-3; 12 positions agree with TRBD2. With V trimmed by 6 bases and J by 8 bases, 6 bases remained unmatched. The V gene's germline CDR1 is WNHNN and CDR2 SYGVQD (reference sequence). This CDR3 is 14 amino acids long. The DNA of the CDR3 is TGCGCCAGCAGCGAGACTAGCGGGAGAGGTACGCAGTATTTT. Its translation: CASSETSGRGTQYF.

Of note for this clonotype: The junction and the germline gene differ at one end; a read error may be behind it. The chain has TRBV2 and TRBJ1-5, with D perhaps matching TRBD1 (5 bases). Per germline, CDR1 SNHLY and CDR2 FYNNEI. This CDR3 is built from 12 residues. This CDR3 is CASREKGQPQHF. The CDR3 region has the DNA TGCGCCAGCAGGGAGAAGGGGCAGCCCCAGCATTTT. Using reference TRBV2 and TRBJ1-5 for the parts outside the CDR3, the full variable domain is EPEVTQTPSHQVTQMGQEVILRCVPISNHLYFYWYRQILGQKVEFLVSFYNNEISEKSEIFDDQFSVERPDGSNFTLKIRSTKLEDSAMYFCASREKGQPQHFGDGTRLSIL.

The rearrangement uses TRBV9 and TRBJ1-3; a possible D gene is TRBD1 (5 bases). The V and J ends lost 3 bases and 0 bases respectively, with 16 bases between them. The CDR3 length is 17 residues. The germline gives CDR1 SGDLS, CDR2 YYNGEE. The CDR3 nucleotides are TGTGCCAGCAGCGAACGGGGCACTTCGAGCTCTGGAAACACCATATATTTT. Encoded protein: CASSERGTSSSGNTIYF.